This T cell receptor beta chain stems from a study of T-cell reconstitution after alpha-beta-depleted transplantation in children. Study-wide points: Some patients' high day-60 TCRbeta diversity was traced to surviving recipient T cells and thymic progenitors.

Points on this clonotype: Its specificity is unknown.

The library targeted TCRbeta and was prepared with unique molecular identifiers. One entry per CDR3 protein results from TCRdb running MiXCR on the PCR reads. The sample lists hundreds of thousands of distinct CDR3 sequences, 24% occurring once. This CDR3 region has 15 residues. Trimming removed 2 bases from V and 0 bases from J; junction bases left unmatched: 4. The germline V gene has CDR1 KGHSH and CDR2 LQKENI. The source material was PBMCs, mostly from graft donor cells, sampled 360 days after TCRalphabeta/CD19-depleted stem cell transplant. J is TRBJ2-7 and V is TRBV18; TRBD1 aligns across 7 bases. The clonotype was recovered from a female patient between 2 and 15 years old who had a stem cell transplant for congenital amegakaryocytic thrombocytopenia, so the T cells may come from the graft donor. This CDR3 reads CASSPGGQNSYEQYF. The CDR3 coding sequence is TGTGCCAGCTCACCAGGGGGACAGAACTCCTACGAGCAGTACTTC.